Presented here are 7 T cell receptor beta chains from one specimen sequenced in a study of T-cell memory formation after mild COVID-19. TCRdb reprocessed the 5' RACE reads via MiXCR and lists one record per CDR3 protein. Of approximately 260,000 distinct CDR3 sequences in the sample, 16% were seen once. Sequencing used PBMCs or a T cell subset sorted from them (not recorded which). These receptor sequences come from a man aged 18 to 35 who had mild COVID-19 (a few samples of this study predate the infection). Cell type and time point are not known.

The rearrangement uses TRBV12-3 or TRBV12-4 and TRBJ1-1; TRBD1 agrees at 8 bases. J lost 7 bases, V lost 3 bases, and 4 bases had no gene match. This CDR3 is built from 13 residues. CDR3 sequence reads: CASSFQGAGEAFF. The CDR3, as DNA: TGTGCCAGCAGTTTCCAGGGGGCTGGTGAAGCTTTCTTT.

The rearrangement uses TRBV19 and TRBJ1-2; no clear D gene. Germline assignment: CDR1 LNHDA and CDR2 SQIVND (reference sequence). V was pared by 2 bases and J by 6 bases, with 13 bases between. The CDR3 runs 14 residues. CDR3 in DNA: TGTGCCAGTAGTATACCCTGGGCCAAAAATGGCTACACCTTC. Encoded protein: CASSIPWAKNGYTF.

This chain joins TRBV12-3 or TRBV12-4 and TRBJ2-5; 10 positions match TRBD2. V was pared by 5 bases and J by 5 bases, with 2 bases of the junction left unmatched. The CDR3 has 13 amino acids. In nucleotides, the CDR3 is TGTGCCAGCAGTCGGGGACTAGCGGAGACCCAGTACTTC. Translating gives CASSRGLAETQYF.

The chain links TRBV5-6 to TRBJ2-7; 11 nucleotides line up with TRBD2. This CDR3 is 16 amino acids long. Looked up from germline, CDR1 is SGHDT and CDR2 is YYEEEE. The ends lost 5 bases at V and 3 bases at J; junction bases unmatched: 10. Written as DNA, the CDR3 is TGTGCCAGCAGACTCCGACTAGCGGGGAGCCACTACGAGCAGTACGTC. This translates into CASRLRLAGSHYEQYV.

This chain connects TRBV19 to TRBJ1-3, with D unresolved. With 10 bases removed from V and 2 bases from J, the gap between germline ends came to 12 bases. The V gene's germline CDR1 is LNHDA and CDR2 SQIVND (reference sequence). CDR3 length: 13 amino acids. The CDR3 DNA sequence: TGTGCCACTACCGGTCTCGCTGGAAACACCATATATTTT. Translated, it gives CATTGLAGNTIYF.

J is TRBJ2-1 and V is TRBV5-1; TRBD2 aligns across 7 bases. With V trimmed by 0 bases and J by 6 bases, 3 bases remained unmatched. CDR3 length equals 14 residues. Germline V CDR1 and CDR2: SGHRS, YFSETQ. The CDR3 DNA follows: TGCGCCAGCAGCTTGGACACTAGCGCCAATGAGCAGTTCTTC. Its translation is CASSLDTSANEQFF.

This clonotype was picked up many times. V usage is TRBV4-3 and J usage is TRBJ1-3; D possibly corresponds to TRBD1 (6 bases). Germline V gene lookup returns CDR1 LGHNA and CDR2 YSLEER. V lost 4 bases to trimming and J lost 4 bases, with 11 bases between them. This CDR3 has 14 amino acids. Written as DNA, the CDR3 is TGCGCCAGCAGCCCAGGGGATTCCGGAAACACCATATATTTT. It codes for CASSPGDSGNTIYF.